This is a list of T cell receptor beta chains from one sample in a study of T cell repertoires in cytomegalovirus infection. TCRdb fed the reads into MiXCR, producing one record per CDR3 protein. The sample lists about 160,000 distinct CDR3 sequences, 15% to 20% occurring once. The specimen sequenced was CD8+ T cells from PBMCs. These receptor sequences come from a human donor in good health (CMV status not recorded). Some clones in this sample may be carry-over from other donors' samples. The CDR3 runs from the conserved cysteine through the conserved F or W. D genes are given only for firm matches. Size values are once, few and many counts, or a class for expanded clones, and some rows have none.

j_gene	v_gene	abundance	d_gene	CDR3nt	CDR3aa
TRBJ2-2	TRBV28	-	-	TGTGCGAGCAGCCCACTTCTTTCTTGGACCGGGGAGCTGTTTTTT	CASSPLLSWTGELFF
TRBJ2-7	TRBV7-9	few	TRBD2	TGTGCCAGCAGCTCCGGAGCGGGAGACTCCTACGAGCAGTACTTC	CASSSGAGDSYEQYF
TRBJ2-5	TRBV28	few	TRBD1	TGTGCCAGCAGACACAATCCCCGGGACAGCAAACAAGAGACCCAGTACTTC	CASRHNPRDSKQETQYF
TRBJ1-1	TRBV4-1	-	-	TGCGCCAGCAGCCAAGATCAGGAAGTAGCTTTCTTT	CASSQDQEVAFF
TRBJ2-7	TRBV7-2	-	-	TGTGCCAGCAGCTTAAGGGACCGCTCCTACGAGCAGTACTTC	CASSLRDRSYEQYF
TRBJ1-1	TRBV29-1	once	-	TGCAGCGTCCCCAAAGGAAATGAAGCTTTCTTT	CSVPKGNEAFF
TRBJ2-3	TRBV7-3	-	-	TGTGCCAGCAGCTCACGTAGCTTTGGGACAGATACGCAGTATTTT	CASSSRSFGTDTQYF
TRBJ2-5	TRBV5-1	few	-	TGCGCAAGCCGGTTCGGAGAGACCCAGTACTTC	CASRFGETQYF
TRBJ2-1	TRBV7-2	-	-	TGTGCCAGCAGCTTACGGTCATACGATGAGCAGTTCTTC	CASSLRSYDEQFF
TRBJ1-1	TRBV7-2	many	-	TGTGCCAGCAGCTTAGCGGTGACAGGCCAAAGAACTGAAGCTTTCTTT	CASSLAVTGQRTEAFF
TRBJ1-1	TRBV6-2/TRBV6-3	few	-	TGTGCCAGCAGTTACTCGACGGTGGCGTTGAGGGGCTCAAGGCAGACTGAAGCTTTCTTT	CASSYSTVALRGSRQTEAFF
TRBJ2-2	TRBV7-6	few	-	TGTGCCAGCAGCTTAGGTTTGTCAGGGAGCACCGGGGAGCTGTTTTTT	CASSLGLSGSTGELFF
TRBJ1-2	TRBV7-2	-	-	TGTGCCAGCAGCTTATCGATAGGGGGCTATGGCTACACCTTC	CASSLSIGGYGYTF
TRBJ2-1	TRBV6-2/TRBV6-3	once	-	TGTGCCAGCAGTTACGGGGACCTCAGGGAGCAGTTCTTC	CASSYGDLREQFF
TRBJ2-7	TRBV9	few	-	TGTGCCAGCAGCGTAGGACCCTCTTTAGGGAGCGACGAGCAGTACTTC	CASSVGPSLGSDEQYF